This T cell receptor (beta chain) derives from a study of spatial heterogeneity in lung cancer. Study background: Alpha-chain sequences were consistently detected in smaller numbers than beta-chain sequences. More than 9.5 raw reads, on average, carried each unique TCR and UMI combination.

With 3 bases removed from V and 1 base from J, the gap between germline ends came to 18 bases. This CDR3 comprises 17 residues. Germline V lookup: CDR1 MNHEY, CDR2 SMNVEV (reference sequence). This sample's time point: sample taken at primary tumor resection. No cell sorting; template was whole RNA from tumor, lung tissue or PBMC. There were approximately 69 donors, all of them untreated patients with early-stage non-small cell lung cancer. TCRdb processed the 5' RACE reads anew with MiXCR; each CDR3 protein has one entry. The profile shows around 24,000 distinct CDR3 sequences, more than 6.5% of them singletons. Ten or more counts support this clonotype. Its specificity is not known. Study-wide points: Blood carried ubiquitous expanded tumor TCRs more at resection than follow-up.

The clonotype comes from a male donor with early-stage non-small cell lung cancer. Material: PBMCs, obtained at surgery. The gene calls are TRBV27 and TRBJ1-1; no clear D. The CDR3 region has the DNA TGTGCCAGCAGTTTCCTCGACTTTGGACGCCCGAACACTGAAGCTTTCTTT. Its protein product is CASSFLDFGRPNTEAFF.